These 25 T cell receptor beta chains were all obtained from the same sample, sequenced in a study of human T cells and chemical hapten exposure. TCRdb re-analysed the RACE reads in MiXCR, keeping a single row per CDR3 protein. The sample yields under 450,000 distinct CDR3 sequences, approximately 5.1% seen once. Indicated time point: patch test 1, 2 weeks after DPC sensitization. Treatment in this sample: therapeutic diphenylcyclopropenone sensitization with weekly scalp DPC. This specimen was whole blood, taken in connection with sensitization to the hapten diphenylcyclopropenone (DPC). Receptors were obtained from a woman aged 50 to 65 with alopecia areata. Some clones in this sample may be carry-over from other donors' samples.

This clonotype was seen ten or more times. The chain uses TRBV28 and TRBJ2-7, with a possible D match to TRBD2 (5 bases). CDR3 length: 13 residues. Germline V gene data show CDR1 as MDHEN and CDR2 as SYDVKM. Trimming shortened V by 3 bases and J by 6 bases, and 12 bases separated the two germline ends. CDR3 sequence: CASSLEAVREQYF. CDR3 DNA sequence: TGTGCCAGCAGTTTGGAAGCGGTTCGCGAGCAGTACTTC.

At least ten counts were recorded for this clonotype. This chain connects TRBV16 to TRBJ1-5; possible D gene TRBD1, 6 bases. Germline CDR1 and CDR2: KGHSY and FQNENV. The CDR3 contains 13 residues. V lost 6 bases and J 9 bases, leaving 15 bases between the germline ends. The CDR3 loop reads CASSPDRHRPQHF. CDR3 nucleotide sequence: TGTGCCAGCAGTCCCGACAGGCATCGGCCCCAGCATTTT.

The table lists this clonotype with a count of one. This chain connects TRBV7-9 to TRBJ2-3; 11 nucleotides match TRBD2. J was trimmed by 0 bases and V by 3 bases; bases with no gene match: 8. Germline assignment: CDR1 SEHNR and CDR2 FQNEAQ (reference sequence). This CDR3 has 18 residues. CDR3 sequence (DNA): TGTGCCAGCAGCTTTGGTGTGACTAGCGGGACCAGCACAGATACGCAGTATTTT. The encoded protein is CASSFGVTSGTSTDTQYF.

This clonotype was counted only a few times. The chain employs TRBV7-2 and TRBJ1-6; possibly TRBD1 for D (6 bases). Deletions cut 5 bases from V and 9 bases from J, with 17 bases between. The CDR3 has 15 residues. Germline CDR1 reads SGHTA; CDR2 reads FQGNSA. DNA for the CDR3: TGTGCCAGCAGCCCTGGGGGGGGGCTTGTTTCACCCCTCCACTTT. Its protein is CASSPGGGLVSPLHF.

This clonotype was detected many times. The chain carries TRBV9 and TRBJ1-1; unclear D gene. Germline CDR1 is SGDLS and CDR2 is YYNGEE. This CDR3 is built from 13 residues. V lost 4 bases and J 0 bases, leaving 7 bases between the germline ends. Here the CDR3 reads CASSMGLNTEAFF. The CDR3 DNA follows: TGTGCCAGCAGCATGGGGTTGAACACTGAAGCTTTCTTT.

This clonotype was recorded a few times. This sequence joins TRBV6-1 and TRBJ1-2; tentatively, D is TRBD1 (5 bases). V was trimmed by 7 bases and J by 9 bases, leaving 21 bases between them. Germline V gene sequence: CDR1 MNHNS, CDR2 SASEGT. The CDR3 contains 14 residues. Here the CDR3 DNA reads TGTGCCAGCACCCTACCCCATGGGACCCCCAGCTACACCTTC. Its protein product is CASTLPHGTPSYTF.

V is TRBV7-2 and J is TRBJ2-1; D may be TRBD2 (5 bases). Germline V gene sequence: CDR1 SGHTA, CDR2 FQGNSA. Trimming took off 5 bases at V and 3 bases at J, with 11 bases between the two ends. The CDR3 runs 14 residues. The CDR3 coding sequence is TGTGCCAGCAGCCCAGGACTGCGCTACAATGAGCAGTTCTTC. The encoded protein is CASSPGLRYNEQFF.

This clonotype was seen more than once but under ten times. This chain links TRBV20-1 with TRBJ1-2; 7 bases fit TRBD1. Trimming cost V 1 base and J 0 bases; bases outside gene matches: 2. CDR3 length: 14 residues. Germline V CDR1 and CDR2: DFQATT, SNEGSKA (reference sequence). The CDR3 spells CSARVTGANYGYTF. The DNA for the CDR3 is TGCAGTGCTAGAGTAACAGGGGCTAACTATGGCTACACCTTC.

This clonotype was recorded a few times. This rearrangement joins TRBV3-1 to TRBJ2-3; tentatively, D is TRBD1 (5 bases). Deletions cut 0 bases from V and 2 bases from J, with 12 bases between. Germline values: CDR1 LGHDT, CDR2 YNNKEL (reference sequence). The CDR3 contains 16 residues. The CDR3 sequence is CASSQDSRAPTDTQYF. Written as DNA, the CDR3 is TGTGCCAGCAGCCAAGATTCCAGGGCCCCCACAGATACGCAGTATTTT.

This clonotype came up a few times. V is TRBV4-3 and J is TRBJ1-4; D perhaps matches TRBD1 (6 bases). V was clipped by 3 bases and J by 5 bases, with 13 bases between them. CDR1 is LGHNA and CDR2 is YSLEER in the germline V gene. The CDR3 is made up of 15 amino acids. CDR3 coding DNA: TGCGCCAGCAGCCATAGACAGGTGGGGAATGAAAAACTGTTTTTT. Protein: CASSHRQVGNEKLFF.

V is TRBV6-5 and J is TRBJ1-5, with D maybe TRBD1 (6 bases). Trimming stripped 7 bases from V and 2 bases from J, with 12 bases between. Germline-derived CDR1 and CDR2 are MNHEY and SVGAGI. The CDR3 runs 14 residues. The CDR3 sequence: CASKTAGGNQPQHF. DNA for the CDR3: TGTGCCAGCAAGACAGCAGGGGGCAATCAGCCCCAGCATTTT.

This clonotype turned up a few times. V and J are TRBV2 and TRBJ2-7, with a tentative D call TRBD1 (7 bases). This CDR3 is 14 amino acids long. In germline, CDR1 is SNHLY, CDR2 FYNNEI. V lost 3 bases, J lost 2 bases, and 11 bases lay in between. The CDR3 DNA sequence: TGTGCCAGCAGTGATCGCAGGGGGGCCTACGAGCAGTACTTC. Translation: CASSDRRGAYEQYF.

This clonotype has a handful of counts. This chain uses TRBV21-1 with TRBJ2-3; the listed D gene, TRBD1, was not tested against the DNA. TRBV21-1 is a known pseudogene. The CDR3 loop spans 17 amino acids. CDR3 amino acids: CASSEGQGIVGTDTQYF. The CDR3, as DNA: TGTGCCAGCAGCGAGGGACAGGGGATAGTAGGAACAGATACGCAGTATTTT.

The chain recombines TRBV29-1 with TRBJ2-7; 7 bases line up with TRBD1. There are 12 residues in the CDR3. V shed 5 bases, J shed 3 bases, and the junction held 4 bases outside the gene matches. The V gene's germline CDR1 is SQVTM and CDR2 ANQGSEA. The CDR3 DNA follows: TGCAGCGTTCTCCGGGACAGCTACGAGCAGTACTTC. This translates into CSVLRDSYEQYF.

V usage is TRBV29-1 and J usage is TRBJ2-1; the D is unclear. The CDR3 is 12 residues long. V lost 4 bases and J lost 5, with 9 bases in between. The V gene's germline CDR1 is SQVTM and CDR2 ANQGSEA. CDR3 DNA sequence: TGCAGCGTTGTATACAGCAACAATGAGCAGTTCTTC. This translates into CSVVYSNNEQFF.

In this sample, this clonotype turned up many times. This rearrangement joins TRBV6-6 to TRBJ2-3; tentative D call: TRBD2 (6 bases). CDR1 and CDR2 (germline): MNHNY, SVGAGI (reference sequence). The CDR3 sequence is 17 residues long. V shed 6 bases and J shed 3 bases, with 22 bases lying between them. CDR3: CASSSPSVGGSTDTQYF. The DNA for the CDR3 is TGTGCCAGCAGCTCCCCGTCGGTGGGGGGATCGACAGATACGCAGTATTTT.

This clonotype was detected only a few times. The J gene is TRBJ2-3, the V gene TRBV7-2, with TRBD2 matching over 7 bases. Germline loops: CDR1 SGHTA, CDR2 FQGNSA. The CDR3 consists of 14 residues. V was clipped by 10 bases and J by 0 bases; unmatched bases: 7. The CDR3 region is CATERDPSTDTQYF. The CDR3 DNA follows: TGTGCCACCGAGCGGGACCCTAGCACAGATACGCAGTATTTT.

For the CDR3, the DNA is TGTGCCAGCAGCTCGCAGCGGCAAAATTCACCCCTCCACTTT. Its protein product is CASSSQRQNSPLHF. This chain links TRBV5-4 with TRBJ1-6; D not certain. Germline V gene sequence: CDR1 SGHNT, CDR2 YYREEE (reference sequence). The germline V and J ends were trimmed by 3 bases and 7 bases, with 11 bases remaining between them. The CDR3 extends over 14 amino acids.

This clonotype has ten or more counts. The chain uses TRBV5-6 and TRBJ2-4; D is uncertain. The V end lost 3 bases, the J end lost 2 bases, and 6 bases lay between the germline ends. Looked up from germline, CDR1 is SGHDT and CDR2 is YYEEEE. The CDR3 has 13 residues. CDR3 loop: CASSSQSKNIQYF. The CDR3 DNA reads TGTGCCAGCAGCTCCCAGTCCAAAAACATTCAGTACTTC.

Ten or more counts support this clonotype. J is TRBJ1-2 and V is TRBV29-1; 9 bases map to TRBD1. The germline gives CDR1 SQVTM, CDR2 ANQGSEA. The CDR3 extends over 14 amino acids. V shed 3 bases, J shed 4 bases, and the junction held 6 bases outside the gene matches. CDR3 nucleotide sequence: TGCAGCGTTGAGATCCCGGACAGGGGCTATGGCTACACCTTC. This encodes CSVEIPDRGYGYTF. Based on the CDR3 plus reference TRBV29-1 and TRBJ1-2, the full variable domain is SAVISQKPSRDICQRGTSLTIQCQVDSQVTMMFWYRQQPGQSLTLIATANQGSEATYESGFVIDKFPISRPNLTFSTLTVSNMSPEDSSIYLCSVEIPDRGYGYTFGSGTRLTVV.

This clonotype was seen only a few times. Written as DNA, the CDR3 is TGTGCCAGCCCAGACCTGACAGGGGGGTTCTTGGACCACGAGCAGTACTTC. Translation: CASPDLTGGFLDHEQYF. The chain joins TRBV12-3 or TRBV12-4 to TRBJ2-7, with 9 bases that match TRBD1. The V gene end was trimmed by 8 bases and the J gene end by 5 bases; junction bases not matched to a gene: 19. There are 17 residues in the CDR3.

J is TRBJ2-1 and V is TRBV20-1; 13 bases match TRBD2. The CDR3 extends over 14 amino acids. The V segment lost 5 bases and the J segment 5 bases; nucleotides outside the gene matches: 3. The germline CDR1 and CDR2 sequences are DFQATT and SNEGSKA (reference sequence). The CDR3 sequence: CSARTSGRNNEQFF. CDR3 nucleotide sequence: TGCAGTGCTCGGACTAGCGGGAGAAACAATGAGCAGTTCTTC.

The V gene is TRBV4-1, the J gene TRBJ1-1; D is ambiguous. Looked up from germline, CDR1 is MGHRA and CDR2 is YSYEKL. The CDR3 consists of 16 residues. The ends were cut back, 0 bases at V and 0 bases at J, with 11 bases in the middle. The CDR3 nucleotides are TGCGCCAGCAGCCAAGACCCCCCTCGTATGAACACTGAAGCTTTCTTT. This sequence encodes CASSQDPPRMNTEAFF.

The sample holds many counts of this clonotype. The rearrangement links TRBV2 to TRBJ1-1; the D gene is possibly TRBD1 (5 bases). The CDR3 loop spans 11 amino acids. Per germline, CDR1 SNHLY and CDR2 FYNNEI. Trimming removed 4 bases from V and 11 bases from J, with 11 bases in between. DNA of the CDR3: TGTGCCAGCAGTGGGGACTGGGCGGCTTTCTTT. This codes for CASSGDWAAFF. Looking up the rest from reference TRBV2 and TRBJ1-1 gives the full variable domain: EPEVTQTPSHQVTQMGQEVILRCVPISNHLYFYWYRQILGQKVEFLVSFYNNEISEKSEIFDDQFSVERPDGSNFTLKIRSTKLEDSAMYFCASSGDWAAFFGQGTRLTVV.

In this sample, this clonotype turned up many times. CDR3 nucleotide sequence: TGTGCCATTTTAGTGACAGGGGAGTACGATGAAGCTTTCTTT. It is translated as CAILVTGEYDEAFF. The chain is built from TRBV10-3 and TRBJ1-1; TRBD1 agrees at 8 bases. The germline gives CDR1 ENHRY, CDR2 SYGVKD. The CDR3 totals 14 residues. Trimming removed 9 bases from V and 7 bases from J; junction bases left unmatched: 13.